This TCR beta chain was profiled in a study of blood T cell repertoires in COVID-19. Adults between roughly 18 and 90 years of age took part from some 25 US areas. Clones were read by immunoSEQ multiplex PCR, and TCRdb kept only the in-frame ones, dropping some. The top ten hold about 1.7% of the sample, which has 280,000 or so clones, 90% seen once. This clone came up once. Unmatched junction bases numbered 11, after V lost 6 bases and J lost 9 bases. Germline V CDR1 and CDR2: LNHDA, SQIVND (reference sequence). The CDR3 has 15 residues. This receptor was identified in a woman under 30 with acute COVID-19. The sample consisted of PBMCs or T cells enriched from blood (not recorded which). The gene calls are TRBV19 and TRBJ2-1, with 10 bases aligning to TRBD2. The CDR3 DNA reads as TGTGCCAGTAGAACAGGAGCGGGAGGGCCAGCTGAGCAGTTCTTC. Translating gives CASRTGAGGPAEQFF.